Sequencing of this T cell receptor (beta chain) was carried out in a study of T cells in Graves' hyperthyroidism and ophthalmopathy. Germline V gene data show CDR1 as SGHTA and CDR2 as FQGNSA. V was trimmed by 4 bases and J by 6 bases, leaving 6 bases between them. This CDR3 comprises 11 residues. This clonotype was detected ten times or more. Reasons for excluding patients were uncontrolled infection, other autoimmune disease, pregnancy or lactation. Clinical symptoms, serum thyroxine, TRAb, thyroid ultrasound and orbital computed tomography informed diagnoses. The PBMCs were sourced from fresh peripheral blood (around 9.3 ml). TCR beta CDR3 regions were amplified from RNA transcripts. HTBI primers drove first-round RT-PCR of the TCR CDR3. TCRdb passed the multiplex PCR reads through MiXCR, listing each CDR3 protein once. The table includes roughly 200,000 distinct CDR3 sequences, roughly 17% detected once.

The sequence derives from a woman aged 50 to 65 with Graves' hyperthyroidism. V and J are TRBV7-2 and TRBJ1-1; D is undetermined. The sequencing input was blood. The CDR3, as DNA: TGTGCCAGCAGCTCCCTCGCTGAAGCTTTCTTT. It is translated as CASSSLAEAFF.